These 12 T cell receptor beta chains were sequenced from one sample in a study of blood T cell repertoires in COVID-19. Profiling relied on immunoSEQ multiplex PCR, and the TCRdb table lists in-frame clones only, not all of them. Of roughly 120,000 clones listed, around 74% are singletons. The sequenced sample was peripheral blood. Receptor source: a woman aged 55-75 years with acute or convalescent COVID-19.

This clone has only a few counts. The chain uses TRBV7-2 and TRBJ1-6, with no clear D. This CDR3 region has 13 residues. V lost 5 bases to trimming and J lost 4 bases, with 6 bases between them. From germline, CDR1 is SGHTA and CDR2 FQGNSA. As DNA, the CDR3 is TGTGCCAGCAGCGGGCAGTATAATTCACCCCTCCACTTT. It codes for CASSGQYNSPLHF. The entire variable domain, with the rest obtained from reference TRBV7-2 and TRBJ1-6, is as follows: GAGVSQSPSNKVTEKGKDVELRCDPISGHTALYWYRQSLGQGLEFLIYFQGNSAPDKSGLPSDRFSAERTGGSVSTLTIQRTQQEDSAVYLCASSGQYNSPLHFGNGTRLTVT.

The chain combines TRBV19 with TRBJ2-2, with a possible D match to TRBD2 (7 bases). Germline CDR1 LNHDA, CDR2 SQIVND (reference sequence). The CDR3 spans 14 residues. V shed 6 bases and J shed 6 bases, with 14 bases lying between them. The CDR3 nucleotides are TGTGCCAGTAGCCGTGGGGGGGCGCCCGGGGAGCTGTTTTTT. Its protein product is CASSRGGAPGELFF.

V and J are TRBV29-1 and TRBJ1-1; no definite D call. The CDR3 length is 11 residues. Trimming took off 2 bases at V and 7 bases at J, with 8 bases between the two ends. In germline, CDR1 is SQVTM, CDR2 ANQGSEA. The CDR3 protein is CSVEPAHEAFF. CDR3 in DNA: TGCAGCGTTGAACCCGCGCATGAAGCTTTCTTT.

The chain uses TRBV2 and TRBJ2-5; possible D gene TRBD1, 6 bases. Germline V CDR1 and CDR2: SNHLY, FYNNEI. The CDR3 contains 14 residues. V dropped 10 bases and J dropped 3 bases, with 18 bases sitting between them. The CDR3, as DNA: TGTGCCACGGTAGTTACAGGGAGAGAAGAGACCCAGTACTTC. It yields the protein CATVVTGREETQYF.

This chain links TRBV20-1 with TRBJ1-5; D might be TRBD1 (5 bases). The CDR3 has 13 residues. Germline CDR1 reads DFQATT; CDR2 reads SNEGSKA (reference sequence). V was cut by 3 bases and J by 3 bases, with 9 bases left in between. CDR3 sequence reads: CSASGTLNQPQHF. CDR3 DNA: TGCAGTGCTAGTGGGACTCTCAATCAGCCCCAGCATTTT.

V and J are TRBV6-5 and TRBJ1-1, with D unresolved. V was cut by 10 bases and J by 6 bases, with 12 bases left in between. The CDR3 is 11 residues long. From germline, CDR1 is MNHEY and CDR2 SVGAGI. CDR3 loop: CATTEGAEAFF. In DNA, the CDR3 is TGTGCCACCACGGAGGGTGCTGAAGCTTTCTTT.

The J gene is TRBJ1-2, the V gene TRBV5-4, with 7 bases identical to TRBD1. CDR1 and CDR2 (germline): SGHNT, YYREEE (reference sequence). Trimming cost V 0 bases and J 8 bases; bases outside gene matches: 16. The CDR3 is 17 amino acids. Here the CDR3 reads CASSLGGQPPTYSGYTF. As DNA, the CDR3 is TGTGCCAGCAGCTTGGGGGGACAGCCCCCCACCTATTCGGGCTACACCTTC.

CDR3 sequence reads: CASSQADSDTQYF. Written as DNA, the CDR3 is TGTGCCAGCAGCCAAGCCGACTCAGATACGCAGTATTTT. This sequence joins TRBV4-2 and TRBJ2-3; D gene unclear. Trimming left V 1 base short and J 4 bases short, with 6 bases between. The CDR3 has 13 amino acids. Germline values: CDR1 LGHNA, CDR2 YNFKEQ.

The CDR3 loop reads CASRTGERYGYTF. The CDR3 coding sequence is TGTGCCAGTAGAACAGGGGAGAGGTATGGCTACACCTTC. This chain uses TRBV2 with TRBJ1-2, with 7 nucleotides matching TRBD1. Germline CDR1 SNHLY, CDR2 FYNNEI. Trimming took 9 bases from V and 5 from J; bases not matched to a gene: 9. There are 13 residues in the CDR3.

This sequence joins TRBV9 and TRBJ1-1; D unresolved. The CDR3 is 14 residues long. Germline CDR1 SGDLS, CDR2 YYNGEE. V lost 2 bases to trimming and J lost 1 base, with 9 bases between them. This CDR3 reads CASSVQFANTEAFF. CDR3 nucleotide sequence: TGTGCCAGCAGCGTCCAGTTTGCGAACACTGAAGCTTTCTTT.

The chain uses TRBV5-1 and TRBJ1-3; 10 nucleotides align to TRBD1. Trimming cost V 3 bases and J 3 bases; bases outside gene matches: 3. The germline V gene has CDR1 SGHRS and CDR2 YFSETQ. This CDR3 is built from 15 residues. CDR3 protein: CASSWTGGNGNTIYF. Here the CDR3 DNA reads TGCGCCAGCAGCTGGACAGGGGGAAATGGAAACACCATATATTTT.

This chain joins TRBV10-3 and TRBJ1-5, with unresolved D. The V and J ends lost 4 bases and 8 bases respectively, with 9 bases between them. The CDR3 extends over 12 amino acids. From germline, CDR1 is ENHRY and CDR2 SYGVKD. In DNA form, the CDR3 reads TGTGCCATCAGTGCAATGGAGGAGCCCCAGCATTTT. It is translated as CAISAMEEPQHF.